The clone carrying this TCR beta chain was counted once. The sample comes from a study of blood T cell repertoires in COVID-19. Looking at the study overall: COVID-19 samples collected from the United States, Italy and Spain covered acute and convalescent phases.

The junction had 8 bases not matched to a gene; V was cut back by 6 bases and J by 5 bases. The CDR3 runs to 16 residues. Germline V CDR1 and CDR2: LNHDA, SQIVND (reference sequence). Generated by immunoSEQ multiplex PCR, the TCRdb table keeps only in-frame clones and is missing some. The profile covers fewer than 450,000 clones, with 87% appearing a single time and about 6.9% taken by the ten largest. The source of this sequence is a woman aged 45-65 years with COVID-19, enrolled during active disease. The rearrangement links TRBV19 to TRBJ2-2; 11 bases align to TRBD2. Sequencing was performed on peripheral blood. The CDR3 DNA reads as TGTGCCAGTAGACTAACTAGCGGGAGAGGGACCGGGGAGCTGTTTTTT. Translating gives CASRLTSGRGTGELFF. Supplemented by reference TRBV19 and TRBJ2-2, the full variable domain reads DGGITQSPKYLFRKEGQNVTLSCEQNLNHDAMYWYRQDPGQGLRLIYYSQIVNDFQKGDIAEGYSVSREKKESFPLTVTSAQKNPTAFYLCASRLTSGRGTGELFFGEGSRLTVL.